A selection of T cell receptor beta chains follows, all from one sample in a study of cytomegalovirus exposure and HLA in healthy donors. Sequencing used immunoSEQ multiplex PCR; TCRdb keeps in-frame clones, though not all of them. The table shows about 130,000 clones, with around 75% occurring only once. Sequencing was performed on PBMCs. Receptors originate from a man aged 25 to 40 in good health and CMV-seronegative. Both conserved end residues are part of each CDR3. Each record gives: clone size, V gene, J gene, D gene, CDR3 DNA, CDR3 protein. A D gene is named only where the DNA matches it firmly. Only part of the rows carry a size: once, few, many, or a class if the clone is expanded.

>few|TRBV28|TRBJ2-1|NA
TGTGCCAGCAGTTCACCCGGGGGGCGCTCCTACAATGAGCAGTTCTTC
CASSSPGGRSYNEQFF
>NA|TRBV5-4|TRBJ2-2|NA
TGTGCCAGCAACTCTGGGAGGGGGGCCAAGTCCGGGGAGCTGTTTTTT
CASNSGRGAKSGELFF
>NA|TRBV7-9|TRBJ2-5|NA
TGTGCCAGCAGCTTAGACGGTGAGACCCAGTACTTC
CASSLDGETQYF
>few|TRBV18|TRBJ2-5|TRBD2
TGTGCCAGCTCACGGGAGGGGGAGACCCAGTACTTC
CASSREGETQYF
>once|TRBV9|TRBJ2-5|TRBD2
TGTGCCTTAGGGATTAGCGGGAGGGCGGGGGAGACCCAGTACTTC
CALGISGRAGETQYF
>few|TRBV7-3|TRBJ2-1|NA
TGTGCCAGCAGCTTAGCGGGGACCTACAATGAGCAGTTCTTC
CASSLAGTYNEQFF
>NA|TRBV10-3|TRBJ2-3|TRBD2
TGTGCCACGAAGGACCTAGCGGGAGTCTTAAATACAGATACGCAGTATTTT
CATKDLAGVLNTDTQYF
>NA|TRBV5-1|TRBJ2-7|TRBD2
TGCGCCAGCAGCTTTACTAGCGGCTACGAGCAGTACTTC
CASSFTSGYEQYF
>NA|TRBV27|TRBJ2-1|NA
TGTGCCAGCAGTTTATACTTCGCATCCCTCTCCTACAATGAGCAGTTCTTC
CASSLYFASLSYNEQFF
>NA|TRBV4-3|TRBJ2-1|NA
TGCGCCAGCAGCCTCGACTCGCGGACCTACAATGAGCAGTTCTTC
CASSLDSRTYNEQFF
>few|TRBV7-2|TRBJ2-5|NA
TGTGCCAGCAGCTTTGCGCGCCAAGAGACCCAGTACTTC
CASSFARQETQYF
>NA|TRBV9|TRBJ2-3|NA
TGTGCCAGCAGCGTAGCTGGGCAGGGGGGAACAGATACGCAGTATTTT
CASSVAGQGGTDTQYF
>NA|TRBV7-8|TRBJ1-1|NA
TGTGCCAGCAGCCAAGGCGCAGGGGACACTGAAGCTTTCTTT
CASSQGAGDTEAFF
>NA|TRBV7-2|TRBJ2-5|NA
TGTGCCAGCAGCCCCGGCGGGGCCCTACAAGAGACCCAGTACTTC
CASSPGGALQETQYF
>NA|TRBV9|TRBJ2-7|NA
TGTGCCAGCAGCGTAGTGCCACACCCATTCTTC
CASSVVPHPFF
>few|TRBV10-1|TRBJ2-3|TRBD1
TGCGCCAGCAGTGAGTCGAGGGGAGAGGGACAGGGCAGGGCAGATACGCAGTATTTT
CASSESRGEGQGRADTQYF
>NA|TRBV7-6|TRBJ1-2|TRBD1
TGTGCCAGCAGCTTTGGCAGGGGGTCCCGAGGCTACACCTTC
CASSFGRGSRGYTF
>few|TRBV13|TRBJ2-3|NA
TGTGCCAGCAGCTTCGGGGGTAGCGAGAGCACAGATACGCAGTATTTT
CASSFGGSESTDTQYF
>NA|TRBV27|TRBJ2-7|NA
TGTGCCAGCAGGGACTGGGGGGAGAGGTACGAGCAGTACTTC
CASRDWGERYEQYF
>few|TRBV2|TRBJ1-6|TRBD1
TGTGCCAGCAGTGCCGGGACAGTGTTCCATTCACCCCTCCACTTT
CASSAGTVFHSPLHF
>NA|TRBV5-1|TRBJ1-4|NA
TGCGCCAGCAGCTTGGGAGGAGGCGGAGAGGGTCACGAAAAACTGTTTTTT
CASSLGGGGEGHEKLFF
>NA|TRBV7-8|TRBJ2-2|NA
TGTGCCAGCAGCTCTTCGACAACAGGCTACGGGGAGCTGTTTTTT
CASSSSTTGYGELFF
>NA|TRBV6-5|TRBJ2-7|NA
TGTGCCAGCAGCCTCGACATATTTAACGAGCAGTACTTC
CASSLDIFNEQYF
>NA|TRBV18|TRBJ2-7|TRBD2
TGTGCCAGCTCACCACAGGGGCCTTTAGCGGGATCCTACGAGCAGTACTTC
CASSPQGPLAGSYEQYF
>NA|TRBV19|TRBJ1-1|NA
TGTGCCAGCGCGGGGACTACTGAAGCTTTCTTT
CASAGTTEAFF
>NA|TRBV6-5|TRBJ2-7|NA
TGTGCCAGCAGTTGGGTTCCTGACAGCTCCTACGAGCAGTACTTC
CASSWVPDSSYEQYF
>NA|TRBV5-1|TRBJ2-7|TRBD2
TGCGCCAGCAGCCCCTCCTCTCTAGCGGGAGGTCTGGACGAGCAGTACTTC
CASSPSSLAGGLDEQYF
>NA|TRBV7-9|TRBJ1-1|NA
TGTGCCAGCAGCTTATCGGGTACCGAAGCTTTCTTT
CASSLSGTEAFF
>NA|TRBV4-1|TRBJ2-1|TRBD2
TGCGCCAGCAGCCCTCCCGTCGGGGGGGCCCATAGCTCCTACAATGAGCAGTTCTTC
CASSPPVGGAHSSYNEQFF
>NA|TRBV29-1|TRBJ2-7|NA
TGCAGCGCCCGGGGAGAGGGCGAATACGAGCAGTACTTC
CSARGEGEYEQYF
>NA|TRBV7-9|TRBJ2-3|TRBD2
TGTGCCAGCAGCTCCCCTACTGGGACTAGCGGGGGAAGCACAGATACGCAGTATTTT
CASSSPTGTSGGSTDTQYF
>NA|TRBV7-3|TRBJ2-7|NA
TGTGCCAGCAGCTCCACTCCTATCGCCGAGCAGTACTTC
CASSSTPIAEQYF
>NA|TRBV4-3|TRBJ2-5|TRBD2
TGCGCCAGCAGCCAAGATCAGGTTAGCGGGAGTATCCAAGAGACCCAGTACTTC
CASSQDQVSGSIQETQYF
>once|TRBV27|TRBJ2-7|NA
TGTGCCAGCAGGAAACAGGGCTTGGGAGGGGAGCAGTACTTC
CASRKQGLGGEQYF
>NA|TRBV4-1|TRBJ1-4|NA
TGCGCCAGCAAGGGGGGGGTGAGGAATGAAAAACTGTTTTTT
CASKGGVRNEKLFF
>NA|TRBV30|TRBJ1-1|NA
TGTGCCTGGGCGGGGCTGTCGGCCACTGAAGCTTTCTTT
CAWAGLSATEAFF
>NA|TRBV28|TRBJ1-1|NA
TGTGCCAGCAATACAGGGAACACTGAAGCTTTCTTT
CASNTGNTEAFF
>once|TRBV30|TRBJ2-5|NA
TGTGCCTGGATATCAGCAGGGCTGGAGACCCAGTACTTC
CAWISAGLETQYF
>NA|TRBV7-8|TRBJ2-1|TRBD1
TGTGCCAGCAGCTTAGGGTTCAGGGGGCAGAGAGATGAGCAGTTCTTC
CASSLGFRGQRDEQFF
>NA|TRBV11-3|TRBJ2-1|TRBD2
TGTGCCAGCAGCTTAGGGGCGGGGGGTCCCTGGGATGAGCAGTTCTTC
CASSLGAGGPWDEQFF
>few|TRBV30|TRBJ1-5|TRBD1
TGTGCCTGGGACAGGGGAGGAGTAGGTCAGCCCCAGCATTTT
CAWDRGGVGQPQHF
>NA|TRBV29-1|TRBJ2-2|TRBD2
TGCAGCGTTGAAAGATATCGCCTAGCGGCCGGGGAGCTGTTTTTT
CSVERYRLAAGELFF
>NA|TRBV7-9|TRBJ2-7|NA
TGTGCCAGCAGCGAAGGGGTTGGGGCCCGACCCCTTAACTACGAGCAGTACTTC
CASSEGVGARPLNYEQYF
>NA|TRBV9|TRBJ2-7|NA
TGTGCCAGCAGCGTTCGGGGAGCCTGGAGCGAGCAGTACTTC
CASSVRGAWSEQYF
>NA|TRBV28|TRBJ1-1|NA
TGTGCCACCTCCCCCCCCTCTTCAGGGCTTGAAGCTTTCTTT
CATSPPSSGLEAFF
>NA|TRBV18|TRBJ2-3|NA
TGTGCCAGCTCACCAGTCACAGACACAGATACGCAGTATTTT
CASSPVTDTDTQYF
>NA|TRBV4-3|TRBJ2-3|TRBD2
TGCGCCAGCAGCCAAGTTTTCCTAGCGGGATTTAGCACAGATACGCAGTATTTT
CASSQVFLAGFSTDTQYF
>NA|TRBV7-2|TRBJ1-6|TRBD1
TGTGCCAGCAGCTTAGGACAGGGGGGACGCTACTATAATTCACCCCTCCACTTT
CASSLGQGGRYYNSPLHF
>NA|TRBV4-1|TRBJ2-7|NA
TGCGCCAGCAGCCAAGATTGGGGGCAGCACTACGAGCAGTACTTC
CASSQDWGQHYEQYF
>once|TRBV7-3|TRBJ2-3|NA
TGTGCCAGCAGCTCCGACAACACAGATACGCAGTATTTT
CASSSDNTDTQYF
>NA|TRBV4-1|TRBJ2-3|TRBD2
TGCGCCAGCAGCTCCCTAGCGGGCACAGATACGCAGTATTTT
CASSSLAGTDTQYF
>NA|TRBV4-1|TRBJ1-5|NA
TGCGCCAGCAGCCAAGAACTGGGCAGGGCTGACCAGCCCCAGCATTTT
CASSQELGRADQPQHF
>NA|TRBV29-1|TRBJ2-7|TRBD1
TGCAGCGCAGGAACAGGGGATCTCGAGCAGTACTTC
CSAGTGDLEQYF
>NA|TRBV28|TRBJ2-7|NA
TGTGCCAGCAGACCTCACGACAAACCAGGCGAGCAGTACTTC
CASRPHDKPGEQYF
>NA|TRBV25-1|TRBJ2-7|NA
TGTGCCAGCAGTGATGCGGGGGCGAAATCCTACGAGCAGTACTTC
CASSDAGAKSYEQYF
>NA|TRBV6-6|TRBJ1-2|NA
TGTGCCAGCAGTTACTCCGAGGGCACTAACTATGGCTACACCTTC
CASSYSEGTNYGYTF
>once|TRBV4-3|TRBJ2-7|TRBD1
TGCGCCAGCAGCCAAGCGACAGGGCGGTACGAGCAGTACTTC
CASSQATGRYEQYF